Listed below are T cell receptor beta chains from one sample, sequenced in a study of OX40 agonist ivuxolimab in advanced cancers. The data were produced by immunoSEQ multiplex PCR, yet TCRdb's version contains in-frame clones alone and is incomplete. The sample holds some 99,000 clones, 90% seen once. This material consisted of CD4+ or CD8+ T cells sorted from blood, taken in a trial of the OX40 agonist ivuxolimab. These receptors were collected from an adult with an advanced solid tumor such as melanoma, head and neck, liver or kidney cancer. The CDR3 runs from the conserved cysteine through the conserved F or W. The order of the fields is CDR3 length, V gene, J gene, D gene, clone size, CDR3 protein, CDR3 DNA. The D gene is left open where the match is weak. Clone size is shown for a subset of rows, as once, few, many or a class of expanded clone.

>13|TRBV6-1|TRBJ2-4|NA|NA
CASSQVDTNIQYF
TGTGCCAGCAGTCAAGTGGACACAAACATTCAGTACTTC
>15|TRBV9|TRBJ2-5|TRBD2|NA
CASSPRGAGGEGQYF
TGTGCCAGCAGCCCCCGAGGGGCGGGAGGGGAGGGCCAGTACTTC
>14|TRBV5-4|TRBJ2-5|TRBD2|NA
CASSLGLAGETQYF
TGTGCCAGCAGCTTGGGACTAGCCGGGGAGACCCAGTACTTC
>13|TRBV5-6|TRBJ2-1|NA|NA
CASSLRTVHEQFF
TGTGCCAGCAGCTTGAGGACAGTGCATGAGCAGTTCTTC
>13|TRBV11-2|TRBJ2-7|NA|NA
CASSHLRTYEQYF
TGTGCCAGCAGCCACCTCCGTACCTACGAGCAGTACTTC
>17|TRBV4-1|TRBJ1-5|NA|NA
CASSQGLLLTAHQPQHF
TGCGCCAGCAGCCAAGGACTCCTTTTGACAGCACATCAGCCCCAGCATTTT
>14|TRBV7-2|TRBJ1-3|TRBD1|NA
CASSARGSGNTIYF
TGTGCCAGCAGCGCCAGGGGGTCGGGAAACACCATATATTTT
>17|TRBV19|TRBJ2-3|TRBD2|NA
CASSIVSGGSGPDTQYF
TGTGCCAGTAGTATAGTTTCAGGCGGGAGTGGCCCAGATACGCAGTATTTT
>14|TRBV5-5|TRBJ2-5|TRBD2|NA
CASSRLAAQETQYF
TGTGCCAGCAGCAGACTAGCGGCCCAAGAGACCCAGTACTTC
>13|TRBV6-5|TRBJ1-2|TRBD1|NA
CASSTGTGPGYTF
TGTGCCAGCAGTACCGGGACAGGGCCAGGCTACACCTTC
>16|TRBV11-2|TRBJ2-2|TRBD2|NA
CASSFPTSGTAGELFF
TGTGCCAGCAGCTTCCCGACTAGCGGGACGGCCGGGGAGCTGTTTTTT
>17|TRBV5-1|TRBJ2-7|TRBD2|NA
CASSMGLAGGGTYGQYF
TGCGCCAGCAGCATGGGACTAGCGGGAGGGGGGACCTACGGGCAGTACTTC
>16|TRBV7-3|TRBJ2-5|TRBD2|NA
CASSSGLVGYQETQYF
TGTGCCAGCAGCTCCGGACTAGTGGGGTACCAAGAGACCCAGTACTTC
>11|TRBV20-1|TRBJ2-1|NA|NA
CSARDRAEQFF
TGCAGTGCTAGAGATAGGGCAGAGCAGTTCTTC
>17|TRBV7-3|TRBJ2-3|TRBD1|NA
CASSLTWGQGGPDTQYF
TGTGCCAGCAGCTTAACGTGGGGACAGGGCGGCCCAGATACGCAGTATTTT
>16|TRBV5-4|TRBJ2-3|NA|NA
CASSLEGGYSTDTQYF
TGTGCCAGCAGCTTGGAGGGAGGCTATAGCACAGATACGCAGTATTTT
>17|TRBV7-9|TRBJ2-2|TRBD2|NA
CASSLVGGRANTGELFF
TGTGCCAGCAGCTTAGTTGGCGGGAGGGCGAACACCGGGGAGCTGTTTTTT
>12|TRBV11-3|TRBJ1-1|NA|few
CASSRGIGGAFF
TGTGCCAGCAGCCGCGGGATTGGTGGGGCTTTCTTT
>20|TRBV4-2|TRBJ2-7|TRBD1|NA
CASSQDLLEGATLLVYEQYF
TGTGCCAGCAGCCAAGATTTGCTAGAGGGGGCAACTTTACTCGTCTACGAGCAGTACTTC
>14|TRBV5-4|TRBJ2-5|NA|NA
CASSFPGRWETQYF
TGTGCCAGCAGCTTTCCAGGGAGGTGGGAGACCCAGTACTTC
>19|TRBV13|TRBJ2-2|TRBD1|NA
CASSLVRDSLLPNTGELFF
TGTGCCAGCAGCTTAGTAAGGGACAGCTTACTTCCGAACACCGGGGAGCTGTTTTTT
>14|TRBV5-4|TRBJ2-5|TRBD2|NA
CASQLAGVGETQYF
TGTGCCAGTCAATTAGCGGGAGTAGGGGAGACCCAGTACTTC
>13|TRBV5-1|TRBJ1-1|NA|few
CASSLRLNTEAFF
TGCGCCAGCAGCTTGCGTTTGAACACTGAAGCTTTCTTT
>14|TRBV30|TRBJ1-5|NA|NA
CAWSVSRLDQPQHF
TGTGCCTGGAGTGTTTCCAGACTCGATCAGCCCCAGCATTTT
>13|TRBV5-6|TRBJ2-5|NA|NA
CASSLWVGETQYF
TGTGCCAGCAGTCTCTGGGTAGGAGAGACCCAGTACTTC
>14|TRBV29-1|TRBJ2-1|TRBD2|once
CSVGTSGRVTEQFF
TGCAGCGTGGGGACTAGCGGGAGGGTTACTGAGCAGTTCTTC
>14|TRBV5-6|TRBJ2-5|NA|NA
CASSLEVVGGAQYF
TGTGCCAGCAGCTTGGAGGTGGTCGGTGGGGCCCAGTACTTC
>15|TRBV7-9|TRBJ2-5|TRBD2|once
CASSLTSGRGMGQYF
TGTGCCAGCAGCCTAACTAGCGGGAGGGGAATGGGCCAGTACTTC
>14|TRBV19|TRBJ1-2|NA|few
CASTPSRGNYGYTF
TGTGCCAGTACCCCTTCGAGGGGAAACTATGGCTACACCTTC
>17|TRBV4-1|TRBJ2-1|TRBD2|NA
CASSRNSGKRSYNEQFF
TGCGCCAGCAGCCGCAATAGCGGGAAAAGATCCTACAATGAGCAGTTCTTC
>10|TRBV6-1|TRBJ2-7|NA|NA
CASSHRVPYF
TGTGCCAGCAGTCACAGGGTGCCGTACTTC
>16|TRBV7-8|TRBJ2-5|TRBD2|NA
CASSLAGGRGQETQYF
TGTGCCAGCAGCTTAGCGGGCGGGAGAGGTCAAGAGACCCAGTACTTC
>13|TRBV6-5|TRBJ2-7|NA|few
CASSIGANYEQYF
TGTGCCAGCAGTATTGGCGCCAACTACGAGCAGTACTTC
>13|TRBV6-5|TRBJ1-2|NA|NA
CASSRTANYGYTF
TGTGCCAGCAGTCGGACAGCAAACTATGGCTACACCTTC
>14|TRBV5-4|TRBJ2-7|TRBD1|few
CASSLGQEVSRQYF
TGTGCCAGCAGCTTAGGACAGGAGGTTTCTCGGCAGTACTTC
>16|TRBV7-2|TRBJ2-7|TRBD2|NA
CASSSTSGRARYEQYF
TGTGCCAGCAGCTCCACTAGCGGGAGGGCCAGGTACGAGCAGTACTTC
>17|TRBV19|TRBJ2-3|NA|NA
CASSISGSQRFTDTQYF
TGTGCCAGTAGTATATCGGGCAGTCAACGATTCACAGATACGCAGTATTTT
>16|TRBV6-1|TRBJ1-3|NA|NA
CASSVAGRRSGNTIYF
TGTGCCAGCAGTGTCGCGGGCAGGCGCTCTGGAAACACCATATATTTT
>18|TRBV5-1|TRBJ2-2|TRBD1|NA
CASSSGTGQIENTGELFF
TGCGCCAGCAGCTCCGGGACAGGGCAGATAGAGAACACCGGGGAGCTGTTTTTT
>14|TRBV19|TRBJ1-1|TRBD1|NA
CASSIRQGYTEAFF
TGTGCCAGTAGTATTCGACAGGGGTACACTGAAGCTTTCTTT
>14|TRBV6-6|TRBJ1-1|NA|NA
CASTPERANTEAFF
TGTGCCAGCACCCCGGAACGGGCGAACACTGAAGCTTTCTTT
>16|TRBV15|TRBJ1-5|TRBD1|once
CATSRDGTGGLQPQHF
TGTGCCACCAGCAGAGATGGGACAGGGGGACTCCAGCCCCAGCATTTT
>13|TRBV29-1|TRBJ1-1|NA|NA
CSARGGLSTEAFF
TGCAGCGCCCGGGGGGGCCTGAGCACTGAAGCTTTCTTT
>12|TRBV5-6|TRBJ2-7|NA|NA
CASSLVGYEQYF
TGTGCCAGCAGCTTGGTGGGTTACGAGCAGTACTTC
>15|TRBV6-6|TRBJ1-1|NA|NA
CASSSAKILGTEAFF
TGTGCCAGCAGTTCCGCAAAGATATTGGGCACTGAAGCTTTCTTT
>15|TRBV6-6|TRBJ1-1|NA|NA
CASSFSPEGRNEAFF
TGTGCCAGCAGTTTCTCCCCGGAAGGTCGGAATGAAGCTTTCTTT